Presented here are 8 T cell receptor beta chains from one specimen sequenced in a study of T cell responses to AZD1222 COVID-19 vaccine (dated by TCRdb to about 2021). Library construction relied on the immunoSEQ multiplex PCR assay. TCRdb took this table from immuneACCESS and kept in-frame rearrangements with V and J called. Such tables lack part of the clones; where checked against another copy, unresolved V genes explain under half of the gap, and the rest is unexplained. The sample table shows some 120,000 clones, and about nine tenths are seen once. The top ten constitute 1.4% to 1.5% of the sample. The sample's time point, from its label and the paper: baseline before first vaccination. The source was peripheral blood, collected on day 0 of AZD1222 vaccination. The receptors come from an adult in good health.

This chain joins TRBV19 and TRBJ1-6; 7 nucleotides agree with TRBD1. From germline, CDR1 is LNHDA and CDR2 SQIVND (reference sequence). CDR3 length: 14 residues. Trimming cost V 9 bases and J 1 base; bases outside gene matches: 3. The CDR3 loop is CASTRGSYNSPLHF. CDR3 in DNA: TGTGCCAGCACCAGGGGGTCCTATAATTCACCCCTCCACTTT.

CDR3 protein: CASSRTTGLGEKLFF. CDR3 in DNA: TGTGCCAGCAGCAGGACCACAGGGTTAGGAGAAAAACTGTTTTTT. This chain connects TRBV7-2 to TRBJ1-4; tentative D call: TRBD1 (6 bases). The CDR3 runs 15 residues. Trimming shortened V by 5 bases and J by 8 bases, and 18 bases separated the two germline ends. CDR1 is SGHTA, CDR2 FQGNSA, per germline.

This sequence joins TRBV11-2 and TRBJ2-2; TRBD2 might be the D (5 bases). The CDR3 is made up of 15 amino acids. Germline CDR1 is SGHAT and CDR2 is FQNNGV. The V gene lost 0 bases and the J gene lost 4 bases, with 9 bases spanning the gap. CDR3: CASSLEAGFTGELFF. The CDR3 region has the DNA TGTGCCAGCAGCTTAGAGGCGGGTTTCACCGGGGAGCTGTTTTTT.

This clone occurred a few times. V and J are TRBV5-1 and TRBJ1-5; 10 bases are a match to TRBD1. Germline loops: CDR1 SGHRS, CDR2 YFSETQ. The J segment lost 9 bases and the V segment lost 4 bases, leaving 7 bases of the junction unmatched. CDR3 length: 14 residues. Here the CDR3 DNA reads TGCGCCAGCAGCGAAGGACAGGGGGATTTGCCCCAGCATTTT. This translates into CASSEGQGDLPQHF.

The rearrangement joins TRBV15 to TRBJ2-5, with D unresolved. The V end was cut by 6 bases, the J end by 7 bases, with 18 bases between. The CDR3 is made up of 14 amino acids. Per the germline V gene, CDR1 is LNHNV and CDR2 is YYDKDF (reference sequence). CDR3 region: CATSADRPRGTQYF. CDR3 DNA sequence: TGTGCCACCAGTGCAGATCGTCCAAGAGGGACCCAGTACTTC.

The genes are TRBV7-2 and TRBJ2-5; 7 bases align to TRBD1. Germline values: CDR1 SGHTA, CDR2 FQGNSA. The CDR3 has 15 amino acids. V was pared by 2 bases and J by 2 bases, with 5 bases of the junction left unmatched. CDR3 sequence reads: CASSLLWGQQETQYF. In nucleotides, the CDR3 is TGTGCCAGCAGCTTATTGTGGGGACAGCAAGAGACCCAGTACTTC.

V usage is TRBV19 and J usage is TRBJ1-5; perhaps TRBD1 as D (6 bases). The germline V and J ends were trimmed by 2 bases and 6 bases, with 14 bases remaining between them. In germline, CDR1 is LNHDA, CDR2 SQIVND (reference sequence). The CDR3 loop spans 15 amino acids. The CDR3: CASSIRWGAGQPQHF. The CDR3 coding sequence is TGTGCCAGTAGTATAAGGTGGGGGGCTGGTCAGCCCCAGCATTTT.

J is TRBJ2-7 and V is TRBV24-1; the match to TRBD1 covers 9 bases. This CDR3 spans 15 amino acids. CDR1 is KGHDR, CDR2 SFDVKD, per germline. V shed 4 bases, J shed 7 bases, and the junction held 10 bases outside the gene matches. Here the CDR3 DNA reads TGTGCCACCAGTGACGCTACCGGGACAGGGCAGGAGCAGTACTTC. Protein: CATSDATGTGQEQYF.